Presented here are 14 T cell receptor beta chains from one specimen sequenced in a study of blood T cell repertoires in COVID-19 (dated by TCRdb to the early 2020s). Libraries were prepared through the immunoSEQ multiplex PCR assay. The table comes from immuneACCESS by way of TCRdb, which keeps in-frame sequences with V and J called. Part of the clones is missing from these tables; in studies checked, under half for an unresolved V gene and the rest for unknown reasons. For this sample there are some 530,000 clones; 75% to 90% appear just once. The biggest ten clones account for more than 3% of the sample. The sample taken for sequencing was peripheral blood. The receptors derive from a human donor in a cohort sampled during active COVID-19.

The chain links TRBV3-1 (or the pseudogene TRBV3-2) to TRBJ1-1, with D possibly matching TRBD1 (6 bases). Trimming stripped 4 bases from V and 1 base from J, with 7 bases between. Germline V gene lookup returns CDR1 LGHDT and CDR2 YNNKEL (reference sequence). The CDR3 covers 13 residues. As DNA, the CDR3 is TGTGCCAGCAGCCGGGGACAGAACACTGAAGCTTTCTTT. Protein sequence: CASSRGQNTEAFF.

The chain has TRBV9 and TRBJ2-3; 10 positions match TRBD1. The CDR3 has 14 amino acids. Trimming cost V 9 bases and J 4 bases; bases outside gene matches: 8. The germline gives CDR1 SGDLS, CDR2 YYNGEE. CDR3 protein: CATSGTGDADTQYF. The DNA of the CDR3 is TGTGCCACCTCCGGGACAGGGGACGCAGATACGCAGTATTTT.

This chain connects TRBV5-4 to TRBJ1-3; weak D call: TRBD1 (5 bases). Germline CDR1 reads SGHNT; CDR2 reads YYREEE (reference sequence). This CDR3 region has 14 residues. With 6 bases removed from V and 7 bases from J, the gap between germline ends came to 17 bases. CDR3 region: CASTADRLRNTIYF. The CDR3 DNA sequence: TGTGCCAGCACCGCCGACAGACTCCGCAACACCATATATTTT.

J is TRBJ2-2 and V is TRBV2; 12 bases line up with TRBD2. The ends lost 6 bases at V and 1 base at J; junction bases unmatched: 3. Germline lookup yields CDR1 SNHLY and CDR2 FYNNEI. The CDR3 spans 16 residues. The CDR3 DNA reads as TGTGCCAGCAGCGAGACTAGCGGGAGGAACACCGGGGAGCTGTTTTTT. It codes for CASSETSGRNTGELFF.

The rearrangement joins TRBV18 to TRBJ1-3; 10 bases align to TRBD1. V trimming: 5 bases; J trimming: 2 bases; junction bases outside the gene matches: 9. CDR3 length: 17 amino acids. Per germline, CDR1 KGHSH and CDR2 LQKENI. CDR3 loop: CASSSLDRGRPGNTIYF. The CDR3 DNA sequence: TGTGCCAGCTCATCCCTGGACAGGGGGAGACCTGGAAACACCATATATTTT. Supplemented by reference TRBV18 and TRBJ1-3, the full variable domain reads NAGVMQNPRHLVRRRGQEARLRCSPMKGHSHVYWYRQLPEEGLKFMVYLQKENIIDESGMPKERFSAEFPKEGPSILRIQQVVRGDSAAYFCASSSLDRGRPGNTIYFGEGSWLTVV.

V usage is TRBV11-2 and J usage is TRBJ2-6; D may be TRBD1 (6 bases). CDR1 SGHAT and CDR2 FQNNGV come from the germline V gene. The V end lost 5 bases, the J end lost 0 bases, and 8 bases lay between the germline ends. There are 15 residues in the CDR3. CDR3 DNA sequence: TGTGCCAGCAGCCAGGACAGCTCTGGGGCCAACGTCCTGACTTTC. Amino acid sequence: CASSQDSSGANVLTF.

V is TRBV15 and J is TRBJ2-5; D remains unclear. CDR1 LNHNV and CDR2 YYDKDF come from the germline V gene (reference sequence). Trimming removed 0 bases from V and 5 bases from J, with 7 bases in between. The CDR3 length is 13 residues. Here the CDR3 DNA reads TGTGCCACCAGCAGAGACAGCGAGGAGACCCAGTACTTC. This codes for CATSRDSEETQYF.

The V call is TRBV5-4, the J call TRBJ1-4; the D gene is possibly TRBD1 (5 bases). The CDR3 spans 12 residues. Germline-derived CDR1 and CDR2 are SGHNT and YYREEE (reference sequence). The V and J ends lost 1 base and 8 bases respectively, with 6 bases between them. The CDR3 sequence: CASSLWGEKLFF. The CDR3, as DNA: TGTGCCAGCAGCTTGTGGGGCGAAAAACTGTTTTTT.

The rearrangement uses TRBV5-8 and TRBJ2-1; TRBD2 matches at 9 bases. The CDR3 loop spans 16 amino acids. Germline V lookup: CDR1 SGHTS, CDR2 YDEGEE. Germline trimming cut 0 bases from V and 7 bases from J; bases unmatched to any gene: 8. The CDR3 spells CASSLDGTSLGNEQFF. Written as DNA, the CDR3 is TGTGCCAGCAGCTTGGACGGGACTAGCTTAGGGAATGAGCAGTTCTTC.

The CDR3 here is CASSVDGGGRETQYF. CDR3 bases: TGTGCCAGCAGCGTAGATGGGGGAGGGAGAGAGACCCAGTACTTC. The chain joins TRBV9 to TRBJ2-5, with 7 bases fitting TRBD2. The CDR3 loop spans 15 amino acids. CDR1 is SGDLS and CDR2 is YYNGEE in the germline V gene. V lost 0 bases and J lost 4; bases outside the gene matches: 6.

The rearrangement links TRBV6-6 to TRBJ1-2, with 8 bases aligning to TRBD1. Per the germline V gene, CDR1 is MNHNY and CDR2 is SVGAGI (reference sequence). Losses at the gene ends were 0 bases for V and 6 bases for J; bases not matched to a gene: 3. The CDR3 runs to 14 residues. The CDR3 here is CASSYSAGGNGYTF. CDR3 in DNA: TGTGCCAGCAGTTACTCGGCAGGGGGCAATGGCTACACCTTC.

The J gene is TRBJ2-1, the V gene TRBV3-1 (or the pseudogene TRBV3-2), with 11 positions matching TRBD1. In germline, CDR1 is LGHDT, CDR2 YNNKEL (reference sequence). The J segment lost 8 bases and the V segment lost 4 bases, leaving 4 bases of the junction unmatched. The CDR3 runs 14 residues. This CDR3 reads CASSPRTGGDEQFF. The CDR3 nucleotides read TGTGCCAGCAGCCCGAGGACAGGGGGCGATGAGCAGTTCTTC.

Worth noting for this clone: The germline gene is not matched at one end of the junction; a read error may be the cause. The chain links TRBV7-7 to TRBJ2-5, with 7 bases lining up with TRBD2. Germline lookup yields CDR1 SSHAT and CDR2 FNYEAQ (reference sequence). There are 15 residues in the CDR3. The CDR3 is CASSLSGLTKETQYF. For the CDR3, the DNA is TGTGCTAGCAGTTTATCGGGACTAACTAAAGAGACCCAGTACTTC.

This sequence joins TRBV7-2 and TRBJ1-1; TRBD1 matches 7 bases. J gave up 10 bases and V 3 bases, and 8 bases lay outside the gene matches. The length of the CDR3 is 13 residues. The germline CDR1 and CDR2 sequences are SGHTA and FQGNSA. This CDR3 is CASSFYRGSGAFF. The DNA of the CDR3 is TGTGCCAGCAGCTTCTACAGGGGATCTGGAGCTTTCTTT.